These 31 T cell receptor beta chains came from one sample sequenced in a study of blood T cell repertoires in COVID-19. Method: immunoSEQ multiplex PCR; TCRdb's copy keeps in-frame clones and lacks some. The sample lists hundreds of thousands of clones, under 95% occurring once. Material: PBMCs or T cells enriched from blood (not recorded which). The origin of the receptors is a woman aged 18 to 35 who had recovered from COVID-19.

This chain uses TRBV24-1 with TRBJ1-1; no reliable D call. The V end was cut by 4 bases, the J end by 10 bases, with 15 bases between. The CDR3 totals 13 residues. Germline CDR1 reads KGHDR; CDR2 reads SFDVKD. CDR3 in DNA: TGTGCCACCAGTGACGCAGGCCTAGCCGGAGCTTTCTTT. Translating it yields CATSDAGLAGAFF.

J is TRBJ1-4 and V is TRBV27, with 8 bases matching TRBD1. J lost 6 bases, V lost 7 bases, and 4 bases had no gene match. CDR3 length equals 13 residues. Germline loops: CDR1 MNHEY, CDR2 SMNVEV (reference sequence). The CDR3 region has the DNA TGTGCCAGCACGTCACAGGGGGATGAAAAACTGTTTTTT. Residues: CASTSQGDEKLFF.

This rearrangement joins TRBV5-1 to TRBJ2-3; TRBD1 is a possible D gene (5 bases). Germline V CDR1 and CDR2: SGHRS, YFSETQ. The CDR3 has 15 residues. V dropped 3 bases and J dropped 2 bases, with 13 bases sitting between them. The CDR3 DNA reads TGCGCCAGCAGCTCCGGACACCCCGTCACAGATACGCAGTATTTT. The encoded protein is CASSSGHPVTDTQYF.

A single count supports this clone. The J gene is TRBJ2-2, the V gene TRBV7-9, with 7 bases that match TRBD1. Germline V lookup: CDR1 SEHNR, CDR2 FQNEAQ (reference sequence). This CDR3 spans 13 amino acids. J was trimmed by 6 bases and V by 5 bases; bases with no gene match: 3. Written as DNA, the CDR3 is TGTGCCAGCAGCATACAGGGGTCCGGGGAGCTGTTTTTT. This gives the protein CASSIQGSGELFF.

The rearrangement links TRBV2 to TRBJ1-6; no definite D call. CDR1 SNHLY and CDR2 FYNNEI come from the germline V gene. Trimming shortened V by 1 base and J by 0 bases, and 7 bases separated the two germline ends. The CDR3 is 16 amino acids. This CDR3 reads CASSEGGGSYNSPLHF. As DNA, the CDR3 is TGTGCCAGCAGTGAAGGGGGAGGCTCCTATAATTCACCCCTCCACTTT. Looking up the rest from reference TRBV2 and TRBJ1-6 gives the full variable domain: EPEVTQTPSHQVTQMGQEVILRCVPISNHLYFYWYRQILGQKVEFLVSFYNNEISEKSEIFDDQFSVERPDGSNFTLKIRSTKLEDSAMYFCASSEGGGSYNSPLHFGNGTRLTVT.

The rearrangement uses TRBV7-2 and TRBJ1-2, with 7 nucleotides matching TRBD1. J lost 4 bases, V lost 0 bases, and 5 bases had no gene match. Germline CDR1 reads SGHTA; CDR2 reads FQGNSA. The CDR3 loop spans 15 amino acids. CDR3 in amino acids: CASSLAWGTAYGYTF. In nucleotides, the CDR3 is TGTGCCAGCAGCTTAGCTTGGGGGACAGCCTATGGCTACACCTTC.

About this clone itself: The junction and the germline gene differ at one end; a read error may be behind it. The CDR3 region has the DNA TGTGCCAGCAGGGAAGGGGGCAGTAGCAATCAGCCCCAGCATTTT. The encoded protein is CASREGGSSNQPQHF. This chain connects TRBV6-1 to TRBJ1-5; 7 bases fit TRBD1. Per the germline V gene, CDR1 is MNHNS and CDR2 is SASEGT. There are 15 residues in the CDR3.

The rearrangement joins TRBV2 to TRBJ1-5; D is perhaps TRBD1 (6 bases). V was shortened by 6 bases and J by 0 bases, with 12 bases between the two germline ends. There are 15 residues in the CDR3. Germline loops: CDR1 SNHLY, CDR2 FYNNEI. CDR3 DNA: TGTGCCAGCAGCGTACAGGGCGGTAGCAATCAGCCCCAGCATTTT. Translation gives CASSVQGGSNQPQHF. Together with reference TRBV2 and TRBJ1-5, the CDR3 gives the full variable domain: EPEVTQTPSHQVTQMGQEVILRCVPISNHLYFYWYRQILGQKVEFLVSFYNNEISEKSEIFDDQFSVERPDGSNFTLKIRSTKLEDSAMYFCASSVQGGSNQPQHFGDGTRLSIL.

The rearrangement joins TRBV3-1 (or the pseudogene TRBV3-2) to TRBJ1-1; 8 bases align to TRBD1. The ends lost 4 bases at V and 3 bases at J; junction bases unmatched: 10. CDR1 and CDR2 (germline): LGHDT, YNNKEL (reference sequence). CDR3 size: 16 residues. The CDR3 nucleotides read TGTGCCAGCAGCCCCCCCACCGGGACAGGCGACACTGAAGCTTTCTTT. It codes for CASSPPTGTGDTEAFF.

The rearrangement joins TRBV28 to TRBJ1-6; a possible D gene is TRBD1 (6 bases). Trimming took off 1 base at V and 10 bases at J, with 17 bases between the two ends. The CDR3 sequence is 16 residues long. CDR1 is MDHEN, CDR2 SYDVKM, per germline. CDR3: CASSLSWGGRGSPLHF. The CDR3 DNA reads as TGTGCCAGCAGTTTATCTTGGGGGGGCAGGGGATCACCCCTCCACTTT.

The chain has TRBV25-1 and TRBJ2-5, with 7 bases aligning to TRBD2. J was trimmed by 5 bases and V by 5 bases; bases with no gene match: 14. Germline CDR1 and CDR2: MGHDK and SYGVNS. The CDR3 is made up of 16 amino acids. CDR3 protein: CASSPDLAGVGETQYF. The CDR3 nucleotides read TGTGCCAGCAGTCCTGACCTGGCGGGGGTGGGGGAGACCCAGTACTTC.

This chain connects TRBV24-1 to TRBJ1-6; D is undetermined. V gave up 12 bases and J gave up 10 bases, with 27 bases separating them. This CDR3 region has 16 residues. Germline loops: CDR1 KGHDR, CDR2 SFDVKD. The CDR3 bases are TGTGCCCCCAAGAGCCGAATTGACTCCGAAGGCTCACCCCTCCACTTT. Its translation: CAPKSRIDSEGSPLHF.

The V and J genes are TRBV7-3 and TRBJ1-1; the match to TRBD1 covers 11 bases. Trimming removed 2 bases from V and 3 bases from J; junction bases left unmatched: 5. Germline V gene sequence: CDR1 SGHTA, CDR2 FQGTGA. The CDR3 loop spans 16 amino acids. The CDR3, as DNA: TGTGCCAGCAGCTTATGGCAGGGACAGGGGGACACTGAAGCTTTCTTT. It specifies CASSLWQGQGDTEAFF.

Points on this clone: One end of the junction varies from germline; a read error may be responsible. The chain recombines TRBV2 with TRBJ1-1; 9 nucleotides match TRBD1. CDR3 size: 14 residues. Per the germline V gene, CDR1 is SNHLY and CDR2 is FYNNEI. The CDR3 loop is CASNIGQGNAEAFF. The CDR3 DNA sequence: TGTGCCAGCAACATAGGACAGGGGAACGCTGAAGCTTTCTTT. Full variable domain (remainder filled in from reference TRBV2 and TRBJ1-1): EPEVTQTPSHQVTQMGQEVILRCVPISNHLYFYWYRQILGQKVEFLVSFYNNEISEKSEIFDDQFSVERPDGSNFTLKIRSTKLEDSAMYFCASNIGQGNAEAFFGQGTRLTVV.

The gene calls are TRBV7-9 and TRBJ2-3; 8 bases match TRBD2. The CDR3 totals 13 residues. CDR1 and CDR2 from the germline V gene are SEHNR and FQNEAQ (reference sequence). With V trimmed by 9 bases and J by 3 bases, 5 bases remained unmatched. CDR3: CASKSGGTDTQYF. In DNA, the CDR3 is TGTGCCAGTAAAAGCGGGGGAACAGATACGCAGTATTTT.

This chain connects TRBV4-2 to TRBJ2-4; 9 nucleotides match TRBD2. The CDR3 is 18 amino acids. Germline V CDR1 and CDR2: LGHNA, YNFKEQ. V was clipped by 0 bases and J by 9 bases; unmatched bases: 15. The CDR3 region is CASSQEIGRGAGGGIQYF. The CDR3 coding sequence is TGTGCCAGCAGCCAAGAGATTGGCCGGGGGGCGGGAGGGGGCATTCAGTACTTC.

V is TRBV11-2 and J is TRBJ2-2; no definite D call. Germline CDR1 and CDR2: SGHAT and FQNNGV. The CDR3 has 15 amino acids. V lost 2 bases and J lost 5, with 12 bases in between. The CDR3 loop reads CASSLFGGETGELFF. The DNA for the CDR3 is TGTGCCAGCAGCTTATTTGGCGGAGAGACCGGGGAGCTGTTTTTT.

This chain links TRBV19 with TRBJ1-4; a weak D match, TRBD1 (6 bases). Germline V gene lookup returns CDR1 LNHDA and CDR2 SQIVND (reference sequence). The CDR3 is 14 amino acids. V dropped 6 bases and J dropped 8 bases, with 16 bases sitting between them. CDR3 nucleotide sequence: TGTGCCAGTAGGCACAGGGATATAAGAGAAAAACTGTTTTTT. Protein product: CASRHRDIREKLFF.

This rearrangement joins TRBV19 to TRBJ1-3; a weak D match, TRBD1 (6 bases). Trimming cost V 5 bases and J 0 bases, with 14 bases left between them. This CDR3 spans 16 amino acids. Germline lookup yields CDR1 LNHDA and CDR2 SQIVND (reference sequence). The CDR3 bases are TGTGCCAGTAGTGGAACAGGGACCTACTCTGGAAACACCATATATTTT. This sequence encodes CASSGTGTYSGNTIYF.

This clone was detected only a few times. The rearrangement uses TRBV27 and TRBJ1-1; 7 bases line up with TRBD1. Germline assignment: CDR1 MNHEY and CDR2 SMNVEV (reference sequence). Trimming cost V 3 bases and J 0 bases; bases outside gene matches: 7. This CDR3 has 16 amino acids. In DNA form, the CDR3 reads TGTGCCAGCAGTTTGACGCCCGACAGGGTGAACACTGAAGCTTTCTTT. Translation: CASSLTPDRVNTEAFF.

The CDR3 sequence: CASVPGGRGEQFF. The CDR3 DNA sequence: TGTGCCAGCGTTCCCGGGGGGCGTGGTGAGCAGTTCTTC. This chain uses TRBV11-2 with TRBJ2-1, with a possible D match to TRBD2 (7 bases). V dropped 8 bases and J dropped 9 bases, with 17 bases sitting between them. The CDR3 consists of 13 residues. Germline lookup yields CDR1 SGHAT and CDR2 FQNNGV.

The chain joins TRBV15 to TRBJ1-6; no clear D gene. The CDR3 sequence is 15 residues long. Germline loops: CDR1 LNHNV, CDR2 YYDKDF (reference sequence). V was clipped by 0 bases and J by 7 bases, with 10 bases between them. The CDR3, as DNA: TGTGCCACCAGCAGAGACACGGGGATCAATTCACCCCTCCACTTT. It codes for CATSRDTGINSPLHF.

There are a few counts of this clone. The J gene is TRBJ2-2, the V gene TRBV7-9; 7 bases are a match to TRBD2. This CDR3 spans 14 amino acids. CDR1 SEHNR and CDR2 FQNEAQ come from the germline V gene (reference sequence). J gave up 0 bases and V 7 bases, and 2 bases lay outside the gene matches. The CDR3 DNA is TGTGCCAGCAAAGCGGGGACGAACACCGGGGAGCTGTTTTTT. It specifies CASKAGTNTGELFF.

J is TRBJ2-1 and V is TRBV20-1, with D uncertain. The V gene's germline CDR1 is DFQATT and CDR2 SNEGSKA (reference sequence). The CDR3 covers 11 residues. V lost 6 bases and J lost 4, with 7 bases in between. CDR3 sequence: CSAKEYNEQFF. CDR3 nucleotides: TGCAGTGCCAAGGAGTACAATGAGCAGTTCTTC.

The chain is built from TRBV6-2 or TRBV6-3 and TRBJ1-2; TRBD1 aligns across 12 bases. The CDR3 is made up of 14 amino acids. Looked up from germline, CDR1 is MNHEY and CDR2 is SVGEGT. V dropped 7 bases and J dropped 7; count of bases not matched to a gene: 7. This CDR3 is CASTPRDRGPGYTF. The CDR3 DNA sequence: TGTGCCAGCACCCCCCGGGACAGGGGGCCTGGCTACACCTTC.

The V call is TRBV7-6, the J call TRBJ1-2; the D is unclear. Germline-derived CDR1 and CDR2 are SGHVS and FNYEAQ. The CDR3 extends over 13 amino acids. V lost 5 bases to trimming and J lost 5 bases, with 12 bases between them. This CDR3 is CASSPGGSYGYTF. The DNA for the CDR3 is TGTGCCAGCAGCCCGGGAGGCAGTTATGGCTACACCTTC.

This rearrangement joins TRBV5-6 to TRBJ2-1, with D possibly TRBD2 on 6 matching bases. The ends were cut back, 0 bases at V and 5 bases at J, with 9 bases in the middle. The CDR3 consists of 14 residues. Germline CDR1 SGHDT, CDR2 YYEEEE. The CDR3 spells CASSLGGMNNEQFF. CDR3 nucleotides: TGTGCCAGCAGCTTGGGCGGGATGAACAATGAGCAGTTCTTC. Supplemented by reference TRBV5-6 and TRBJ2-1, the full variable domain reads DAGVTQSPTHLIKTRGQQVTLRCSPKSGHDTVSWYQQALGQGPQFIFQYYEEEERQRGNFPDRFSGHQFPNYSSELNVNALLLGDSALYLCASSLGGMNNEQFFGPGTRLTVL.

The rearrangement uses TRBV18 and TRBJ2-7; a possible D gene is TRBD1 (6 bases). There are 14 residues in the CDR3. V lost 4 bases to trimming and J lost 1 base, with 11 bases between them. The germline gives CDR1 KGHSH, CDR2 LQKENI. DNA of the CDR3: TGTGCCAGCTCACAAGACAGGCTTTCCTACGAGCAGTACTTC. Encoded protein: CASSQDRLSYEQYF.

CDR3 in amino acids: CASSSPGLADNEQFF. Here the CDR3 DNA reads TGTGCCAGCAGTTCCCCGGGACTAGCGGACAATGAGCAGTTCTTC. V is TRBV28 and J is TRBJ2-1; 11 bases map to TRBD2. This CDR3 region has 15 residues. Germline lookup yields CDR1 MDHEN and CDR2 SYDVKM. The V gene end was trimmed by 4 bases and the J gene end by 5 bases; junction bases not matched to a gene: 4. The variable domain in full, completed from reference TRBV28 and TRBJ2-1, reads DVKVTQSSRYLVKRTGEKVFLECVQDMDHENMFWYRQDPGLGLRLIYFSYDVKMKEKGDIPEGYSVSREKKERFSLILESASTNQTSMYLCASSSPGLADNEQFFGPGTRLTVL.

This clone occurred once. The rearrangement joins TRBV5-1 to TRBJ2-3; 8 nucleotides line up with TRBD1. The V and J ends lost 4 bases and 6 bases, in that order; junction bases with no gene match: 7. CDR3 length: 14 amino acids. CDR1 and CDR2 (germline): SGHRS, YFSETQ. The CDR3 nucleotides read TGCGCCAGCAGCGACGGACAGGGAACCGATACGCAGTATTTT. This encodes CASSDGQGTDTQYF.

The chain has TRBV27 and TRBJ1-1; TRBD1 matches at 8 bases. Germline CDR1 and CDR2: MNHEY and SMNVEV (reference sequence). The CDR3 is 15 amino acids. Germline trimming cut 7 bases from V and 10 bases from J; bases unmatched to any gene: 17. CDR3 sequence: CASKGQGFYNVGAFF. The DNA of the CDR3 is TGTGCCAGCAAAGGACAGGGTTTTTATAATGTCGGAGCTTTCTTT.